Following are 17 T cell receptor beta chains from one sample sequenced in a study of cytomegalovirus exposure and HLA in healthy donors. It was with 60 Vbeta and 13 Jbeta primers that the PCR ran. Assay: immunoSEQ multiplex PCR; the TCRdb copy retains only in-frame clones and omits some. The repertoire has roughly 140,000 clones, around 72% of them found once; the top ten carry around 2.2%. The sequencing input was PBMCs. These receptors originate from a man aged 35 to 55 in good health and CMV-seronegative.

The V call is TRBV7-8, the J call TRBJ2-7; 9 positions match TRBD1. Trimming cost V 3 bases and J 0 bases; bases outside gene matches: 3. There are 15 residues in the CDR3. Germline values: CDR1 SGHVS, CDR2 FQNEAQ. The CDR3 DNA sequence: TGTGCCAGCAGCTTTGGGGACAGGGACTCCTACGAGCAGTACTTC. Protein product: CASSFGDRDSYEQYF.

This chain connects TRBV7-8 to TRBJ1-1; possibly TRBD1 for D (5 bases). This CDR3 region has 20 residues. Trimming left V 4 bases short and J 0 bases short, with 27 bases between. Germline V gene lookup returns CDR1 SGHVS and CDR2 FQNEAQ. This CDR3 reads CASSSIFHPRLTDMNTEAFF. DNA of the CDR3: TGTGCCAGCAGCTCCATCTTCCACCCGAGATTGACAGACATGAACACTGAAGCTTTCTTT.

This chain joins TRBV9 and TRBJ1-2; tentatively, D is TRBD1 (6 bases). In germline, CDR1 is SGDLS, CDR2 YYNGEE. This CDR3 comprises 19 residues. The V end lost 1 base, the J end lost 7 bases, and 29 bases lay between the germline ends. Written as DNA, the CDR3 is TGTGCCAGCAGCGTATTCCGCGGGAGGGGGACCCAACCATGGGCTGGCTACACCTTC. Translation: CASSVFRGRGTQPWAGYTF.

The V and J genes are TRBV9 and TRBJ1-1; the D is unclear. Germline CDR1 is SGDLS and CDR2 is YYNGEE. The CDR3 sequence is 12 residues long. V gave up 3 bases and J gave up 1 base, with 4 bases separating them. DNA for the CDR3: TGTGCCAGCAGCGACAAGAACACTGAAGCTTTCTTT. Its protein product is CASSDKNTEAFF.

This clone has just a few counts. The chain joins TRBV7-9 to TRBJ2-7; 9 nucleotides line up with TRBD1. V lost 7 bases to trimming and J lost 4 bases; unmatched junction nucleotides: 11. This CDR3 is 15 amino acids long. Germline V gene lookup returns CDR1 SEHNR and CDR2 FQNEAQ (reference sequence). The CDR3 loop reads CASTRRDRDFYEQYF. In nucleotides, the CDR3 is TGTGCCAGCACCCGCCGGGACAGGGATTTTTACGAGCAGTACTTC.

CDR3 sequence (DNA): TGTGCCAGCAGCATAGGGACTAGCTTCTACAATGAGCAGTTCTTC. Translation gives CASSIGTSFYNEQFF. The chain employs TRBV7-2 and TRBJ2-1; TRBD2 aligns across 9 bases. V trimming: 5 bases; J trimming: 3 bases; junction bases outside the gene matches: 5. The CDR3 runs 15 residues. Germline CDR1 reads SGHTA; CDR2 reads FQGNSA.

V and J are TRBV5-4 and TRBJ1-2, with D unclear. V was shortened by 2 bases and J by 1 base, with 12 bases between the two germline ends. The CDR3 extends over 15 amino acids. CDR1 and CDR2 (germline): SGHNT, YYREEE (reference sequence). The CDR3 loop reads CASSFVGRLNYGYTF. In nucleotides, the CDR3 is TGTGCCAGCAGCTTTGTGGGCAGGCTTAACTATGGCTACACCTTC.

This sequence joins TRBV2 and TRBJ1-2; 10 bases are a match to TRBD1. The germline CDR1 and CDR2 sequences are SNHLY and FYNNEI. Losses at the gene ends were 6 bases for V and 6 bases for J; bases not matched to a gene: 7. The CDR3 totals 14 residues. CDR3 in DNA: TGTGCCAGCAGGGCCCCGGGACAGGGGCATGGCTACACCTTC. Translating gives CASRAPGQGHGYTF.

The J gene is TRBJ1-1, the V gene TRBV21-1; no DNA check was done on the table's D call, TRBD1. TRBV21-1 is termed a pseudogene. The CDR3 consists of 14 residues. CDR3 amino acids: CASSGRHKNTEAFF. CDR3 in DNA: TGTGCCAGCAGCGGTCGACACAAGAACACTGAAGCTTTCTTT.

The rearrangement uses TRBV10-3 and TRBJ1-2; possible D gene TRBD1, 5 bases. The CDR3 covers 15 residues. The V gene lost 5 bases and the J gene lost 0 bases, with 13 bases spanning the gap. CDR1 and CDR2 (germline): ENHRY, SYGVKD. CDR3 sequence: CAISLWTQTNYGYTF. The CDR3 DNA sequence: TGTGCCATCAGTCTATGGACACAAACTAACTATGGCTACACCTTC.

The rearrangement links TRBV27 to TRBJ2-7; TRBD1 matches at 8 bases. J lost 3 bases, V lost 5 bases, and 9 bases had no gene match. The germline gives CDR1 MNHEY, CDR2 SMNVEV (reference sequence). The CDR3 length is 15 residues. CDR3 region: CASSPHPGQDYEQYF. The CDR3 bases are TGTGCCAGCAGTCCCCACCCGGGACAGGACTACGAGCAGTACTTC.

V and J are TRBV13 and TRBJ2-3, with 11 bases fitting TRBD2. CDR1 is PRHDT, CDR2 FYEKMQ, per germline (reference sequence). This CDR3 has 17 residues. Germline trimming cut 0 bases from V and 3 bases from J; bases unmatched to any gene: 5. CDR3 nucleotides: TGTGCCAGCAGCTTAGGTAGCGGGGGGGCCGGAACAGATACGCAGTATTTT. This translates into CASSLGSGGAGTDTQYF.

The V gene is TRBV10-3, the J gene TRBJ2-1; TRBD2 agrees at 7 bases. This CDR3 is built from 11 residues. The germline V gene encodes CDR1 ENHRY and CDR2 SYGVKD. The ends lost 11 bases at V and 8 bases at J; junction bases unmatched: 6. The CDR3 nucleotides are TGTGCCTCGCGGGAGACCGATGAGCAGTTCTTC. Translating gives CASRETDEQFF.

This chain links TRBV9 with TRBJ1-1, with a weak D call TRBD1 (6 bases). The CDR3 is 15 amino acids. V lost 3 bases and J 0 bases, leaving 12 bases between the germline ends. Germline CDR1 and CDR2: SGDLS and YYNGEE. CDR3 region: CASSGTGNMNTEAFF. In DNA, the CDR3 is TGTGCCAGCAGCGGAACAGGGAACATGAACACTGAAGCTTTCTTT.

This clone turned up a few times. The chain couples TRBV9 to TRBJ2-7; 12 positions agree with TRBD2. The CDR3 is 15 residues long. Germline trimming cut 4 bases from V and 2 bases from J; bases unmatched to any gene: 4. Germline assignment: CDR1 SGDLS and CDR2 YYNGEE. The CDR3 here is CASSPRTSGAYEQYF. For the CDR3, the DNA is TGTGCCAGCAGCCCTCGGACTAGCGGGGCCTACGAGCAGTACTTC.

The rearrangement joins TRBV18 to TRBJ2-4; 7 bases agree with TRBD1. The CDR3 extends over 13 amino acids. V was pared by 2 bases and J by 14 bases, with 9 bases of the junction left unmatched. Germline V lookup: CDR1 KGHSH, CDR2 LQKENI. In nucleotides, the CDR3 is TGTGCCAGCTCACCAGAGACTGACAGGGTGGAGTACTTC. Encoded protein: CASSPETDRVEYF.

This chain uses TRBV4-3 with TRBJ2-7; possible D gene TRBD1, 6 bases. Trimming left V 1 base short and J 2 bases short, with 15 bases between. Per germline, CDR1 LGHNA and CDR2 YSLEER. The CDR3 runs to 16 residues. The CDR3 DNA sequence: TGCGCCAGCAGCCAAGGCGCACAGGGAATACCCTACGAGCAGTACTTC. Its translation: CASSQGAQGIPYEQYF.